Following are 30 T cell receptor beta chains from one sample sequenced in a study of cytomegalovirus exposure and HLA in healthy donors. A multiplex PCR was run with 60 Vbeta primers and 13 Jbeta primers. Profiled with immunoSEQ multiplex PCR; TCRdb holds only in-frame clones, not every one. This sample carries over 95,000 clones, roughly 80% of them seen once, and the ten largest clones take less than 3.5%. The source material was PBMCs. The receptors stem from a female donor in good health and CMV-seronegative.

This chain uses TRBV5-5 with TRBJ2-5, with TRBD2 matching 12 bases. CDR1 and CDR2 from the germline V gene are SGHKS and YYEKEE (reference sequence). The length of the CDR3 is 17 residues. With V trimmed by 2 bases and J by 1 base, 6 bases remained unmatched. The CDR3 protein is CASSFPRTSGIQETQYF. The CDR3 DNA reads TGTGCCAGCAGCTTCCCTCGGACTAGCGGGATCCAAGAGACCCAGTACTTC. The variable domain in full, completed from reference TRBV5-5 and TRBJ2-5, reads DAGVTQSPTHLIKTRGQQVTLRCSPISGHKSVSWYQQVLGQGPQFIFQYYEKEERGRGNFPDRFSARQFPNYSSELNVNALLLGDSALYLCASSFPRTSGIQETQYFGPGTRLLVL.

This CDR3 reads CASSRTGKDYGYTF. The CDR3 DNA is TGTGCCAGCAGCAGGACAGGGAAAGACTATGGCTACACCTTC. V and J are TRBV6-4 and TRBJ1-2, with 8 nucleotides matching TRBD1. There are 14 residues in the CDR3. Germline V CDR1 and CDR2: MRHNA, SNTAGT. V shed 6 bases, J shed 3 bases, and the junction held 6 bases outside the gene matches.

The CDR3 bases are TGTGCCAGCAGACTACTATTGCGGGGGGGCCAGTCCACCGGGGAGCTGTTTTTT. This gives the protein CASRLLLRGGQSTGELFF. The rearrangement joins TRBV27 to TRBJ2-2; 9 nucleotides agree with TRBD2. The V segment lost 6 bases and the J segment 4 bases; nucleotides outside the gene matches: 15. The CDR3 is 18 amino acids. Germline V gene sequence: CDR1 MNHEY, CDR2 SMNVEV (reference sequence).

CDR3 DNA sequence: TGTGCCATCAGGGTGAGGTCGAACACCGGGGAGCTGTTTTTT. Translation gives CAIRVRSNTGELFF. The chain recombines TRBV10-3 with TRBJ2-2, with unresolved D. The CDR3 loop spans 14 amino acids. The germline CDR1 and CDR2 sequences are ENHRY and SYGVKD. Trimming took off 6 bases at V and 0 bases at J, with 8 bases between the two ends.

The chain couples TRBV10-2 to TRBJ2-3, with TRBD2 matching over 8 bases. Germline CDR1 and CDR2: WSHSY and SAAADI. This CDR3 contains 18 residues. Trimming at V came to 5 bases and at J to 2 bases, leaving 15 bases not matched to a gene. The CDR3 coding sequence is TGCGCCAGCAGTCTTTACCGCCCCCTAGCGGGCGCCACAGATACGCAGTATTTT. It encodes CASSLYRPLAGATDTQYF.

The V and J genes are TRBV6-6 and TRBJ1-1; 7 nucleotides line up with TRBD1. The germline CDR1 and CDR2 sequences are MNHNY and SVGAGI (reference sequence). This CDR3 is built from 15 residues. V lost 0 bases to trimming and J lost 3 bases; unmatched junction nucleotides: 4. The CDR3 loop is CASSYSKTGDTEAFF. Here the CDR3 DNA reads TGTGCCAGCAGTTACTCGAAAACAGGGGACACTGAAGCTTTCTTT.

The chain combines TRBV6-4 with TRBJ2-5; D call uncertain. The germline V gene has CDR1 MRHNA and CDR2 SNTAGT. The CDR3 is 13 amino acids. V was pared by 6 bases and J by 2 bases, with 10 bases between. CDR3 in amino acids: CASSRLQQETQYF. In nucleotides, the CDR3 is TGTGCCAGCAGCAGACTCCAACAAGAGACCCAGTACTTC.

The CDR3 region has the DNA TGTGCCAGCACCCGGACAGGGTGGCCAGATACGCAGTATTTT. Protein: CASTRTGWPDTQYF. The chain has TRBV9 and TRBJ2-3; TRBD1 matches 8 bases. This CDR3 has 14 residues. J lost 4 bases, V lost 6 bases, and 7 bases had no gene match. The germline gives CDR1 SGDLS, CDR2 YYNGEE. The full variable domain, rest sourced from reference TRBV9 and TRBJ2-3, is DSGVTQTPKHLITATGQRVTLRCSPRSGDLSVYWYQQSLDQGLQFLIQYYNGEERAKGNILERFSAQQFPDLHSELNLSSLELGDSALYFCASTRTGWPDTQYFGPGTRLTVL.

This clone has only one observation. This chain links TRBV2 with TRBJ2-5; D is uncertain. Germline CDR1 is SNHLY and CDR2 is FYNNEI. Trimming cost V 4 bases and J 5 bases, with 5 bases left between them. The CDR3 is 11 residues long. CDR3 sequence (DNA): TGTGCCAGCAGTGCCCGGGAGACCCAGTACTTC. Protein sequence: CASSARETQYF.

The genes are TRBV5-1 and TRBJ1-6, with TRBD1 matching over 12 bases. After removal of 5 bases from V and 8 bases from J, the junction contained 17 bases not matched to a gene. CDR3 size: 19 residues. Germline V gene lookup returns CDR1 SGHRS and CDR2 YFSETQ. The CDR3 spells CASRTGTGGSRGRDSPLHF. The DNA of the CDR3 is TGCGCCAGCAGAACCGGGACAGGGGGCAGTAGGGGAAGGGATTCACCCCTCCACTTT.

The J gene is TRBJ2-1, the V gene TRBV27; 7 bases agree with TRBD1. The CDR3 is made up of 12 amino acids. V shed 6 bases, J shed 10 bases, and the junction held 6 bases outside the gene matches. Germline lookup yields CDR1 MNHEY and CDR2 SMNVEV (reference sequence). CDR3: CASRGQRIEQFF. CDR3 sequence (DNA): TGTGCCAGCAGGGGACAGAGAATAGAGCAGTTCTTC.

V is TRBV9 and J is TRBJ2-7; D is undetermined. Trimming removed 0 bases at V and 5 bases at J, with 12 bases between. CDR1 is SGDLS and CDR2 is YYNGEE in the germline V gene. The CDR3 loop spans 14 amino acids. This chain's CDR3 is CASSVGVAMDEQYF. In DNA form, the CDR3 reads TGTGCCAGCAGCGTAGGAGTAGCAATGGACGAGCAGTACTTC.

This sequence joins TRBV27 and TRBJ1-2, with TRBD1 identical over 8 bases. Germline V CDR1 and CDR2: MNHEY, SMNVEV (reference sequence). The CDR3 loop spans 13 amino acids. J was trimmed by 8 bases and V by 5 bases; bases with no gene match: 7. CDR3 sequence reads: CASSPTGELGYTF. CDR3 DNA: TGTGCCAGCAGTCCGACAGGGGAGCTAGGCTACACCTTC.

As for this clone: Other DNA sequences in this specimen translate into the identical CDR3. The rearrangement joins TRBV6-6 to TRBJ1-2; 10 bases agree with TRBD1. The ends lost 2 bases at V and 8 bases at J; junction bases unmatched: 5. This CDR3 comprises 14 residues. The germline V gene encodes CDR1 MNHNY and CDR2 SVGAGI (reference sequence). The CDR3 loop is CASSYIDRGPGYTF. The CDR3 nucleotides read TGTGCCAGCAGTTACATTGACAGGGGGCCAGGCTACACCTTC.

Concerning this clone: At the DNA level, this CDR3 is encoded by other sequences in the same sample as well. The chain joins TRBV9 to TRBJ1-1, with 9 bases that match TRBD1. This CDR3 spans 13 amino acids. The germline gives CDR1 SGDLS, CDR2 YYNGEE. Trimming removed 2 bases from V and 13 bases from J; junction bases left unmatched: 9. The CDR3 is CASSVDPGTGSFF. CDR3 sequence (DNA): TGTGCCAGCAGCGTGGATCCCGGGACAGGGAGTTTCTTT.

The chain employs TRBV7-9 and TRBJ1-2; TRBD1 aligns across 7 bases. Looked up from germline, CDR1 is SEHNR and CDR2 is FQNEAQ (reference sequence). V gave up 0 bases and J gave up 0 bases; unmatched junction bases: 4. CDR3 length: 16 amino acids. The CDR3 protein is CASSLAGQPSNYGYTF. The CDR3 DNA sequence: TGTGCCAGCAGCTTAGCGGGACAGCCTTCTAACTATGGCTACACCTTC.

The CDR3 sequence is CASSYSGAADTQYF. CDR3 DNA: TGTGCCAGCAGTTACTCGGGGGCCGCAGATACGCAGTATTTT. The chain uses TRBV6-5 and TRBJ2-3; D is perhaps TRBD1 (6 bases). The CDR3 is 14 amino acids. Germline CDR1 and CDR2: MNHEY and SVGAGI. The V end lost 0 bases, the J end lost 4 bases, and 8 bases lay between the germline ends.

This clone appeared a single time. The rearrangement joins TRBV9 to TRBJ1-2, with 9 bases matching TRBD1. This CDR3 has 13 residues. After removal of 4 bases from V and 8 bases from J, the junction contained 6 bases not matched to a gene. Germline V CDR1 and CDR2: SGDLS, YYNGEE. CDR3 residues: CASSPDRGGGYTF. The CDR3 bases are TGTGCCAGCAGCCCGGACAGGGGCGGCGGCTACACCTTC.

This chain joins TRBV14 and TRBJ1-4; D is undetermined. Germline V gives CDR1 SGHDN, CDR2 FVKESK. The CDR3 extends over 15 amino acids. V was trimmed by 4 bases and J by 6 bases, leaving 15 bases between them. The CDR3 spells CASSPPPPADEKLFF. CDR3 coding DNA: TGTGCCAGCAGCCCCCCTCCGCCGGCGGATGAAAAACTGTTTTTT.

The chain combines TRBV5-1 with TRBJ2-1, with 12 bases aligning to TRBD2. V shed 2 bases, J shed 7 bases, and the junction held 7 bases outside the gene matches. The CDR3 has 16 residues. The germline V gene has CDR1 SGHRS and CDR2 YFSETQ. This CDR3 reads CASSFPSGGAGNEQFF. In DNA form, the CDR3 reads TGCGCCAGCAGCTTCCCTAGCGGGGGGGCCGGGAATGAGCAGTTCTTC.

This chain connects TRBV4-1 to TRBJ2-7; TRBD2 matches 9 bases. Germline assignment: CDR1 MGHRA and CDR2 YSYEKL. The CDR3 has 15 amino acids. After removal of 0 bases from V and 3 bases from J, the junction contained 3 bases not matched to a gene. CDR3 protein: CASSQDPSGIYEQYF. DNA for the CDR3: TGCGCCAGCAGCCAAGATCCTAGCGGGATCTACGAGCAGTACTTC.

The chain is built from TRBV4-3 and TRBJ1-2; D ambiguous. V lost 1 base to trimming and J lost 6 bases, with 12 bases between them. The CDR3 has 14 amino acids. Germline CDR1 reads LGHNA; CDR2 reads YSLEER. CDR3 residues: CASSQVVEGDGYTF. Here the CDR3 DNA reads TGCGCCAGCAGCCAAGTCGTAGAGGGTGATGGCTACACCTTC.

V and J are TRBV30 and TRBJ2-7, with TRBD1 matching 9 bases. V shed 5 bases and J 6 bases; nucleotides not matched to a gene: 8. There are 13 residues in the CDR3. CDR1 and CDR2 from the germline V gene are GTSNPN and SVGIG (reference sequence). CDR3 amino acids: CAWVGDRASEQYF. Written as DNA, the CDR3 is TGTGCCTGGGTGGGGGACAGGGCTAGCGAGCAGTACTTC.

The V and J genes are TRBV5-1 and TRBJ2-7; tentative D call: TRBD2 (6 bases). The CDR3 covers 13 residues. The V end was cut by 4 bases, the J end by 1 base, with 9 bases between. Looked up from germline, CDR1 is SGHRS and CDR2 is YFSETQ. This chain's CDR3 is CASSPGGSYEQYF. The CDR3 bases are TGCGCCAGCAGCCCCGGAGGGTCCTACGAGCAGTACTTC.

This clone came up once. The rearrangement joins TRBV7-2 to TRBJ2-3; 14 nucleotides agree with TRBD2. CDR3 size: 18 residues. Germline-derived CDR1 and CDR2 are SGHTA and FQGNSA. V gave up 5 bases and J gave up 0 bases; unmatched junction bases: 7. This chain's CDR3 is CASSLRTSGGTSTDTQYF. In DNA form, the CDR3 reads TGTGCCAGCAGCCTCCGGACTAGCGGGGGGACTAGCACAGATACGCAGTATTTT.

This clone turned up a few times. J is TRBJ1-1 and V is TRBV5-5; possible D gene TRBD1, 5 bases. Per germline, CDR1 SGHKS and CDR2 YYEKEE (reference sequence). Between the trimmed V and J ends, which lost 4 bases and 1 base, there was a span of 11 bases. The CDR3 is 14 amino acids. The CDR3 is CASSLRQPNTEAFF. CDR3 DNA: TGTGCCAGCAGCCTCCGACAGCCGAACACTGAAGCTTTCTTT.

The table lists this clone with a count of one. The germline gene is not matched at one end of the junction; a read error may be the cause. V is TRBV27 and J is TRBJ2-5, with a weak D call TRBD2 (6 bases). The germline gives CDR1 MNHEY, CDR2 SMNVEV (reference sequence). The CDR3 consists of 16 residues. CDR3 amino acids: CATSSQPGLADETQYF. CDR3 bases: TGTGCCACCAGTTCCCAACCGGGACTGGCAGACGAGACCCAGTACTTC.

V usage is TRBV6-1 and J usage is TRBJ1-2; 10 bases line up with TRBD1. Germline V gene sequence: CDR1 MNHNS, CDR2 SASEGT. This CDR3 has 13 amino acids. V was pared by 7 bases and J by 6 bases, with 5 bases of the junction left unmatched. The CDR3 loop is CASTGQGPNGYTF. As DNA, the CDR3 is TGTGCCAGCACGGGACAGGGGCCTAATGGCTACACCTTC.

V usage is TRBV9 and J usage is TRBJ2-1, with 7 bases matching TRBD2. Germline-derived CDR1 and CDR2 are SGDLS and YYNGEE. The CDR3 contains 15 residues. V dropped 1 base and J dropped 9; count of bases not matched to a gene: 10. The CDR3 spells CASSVTRTSSSEQFF. For the CDR3, the DNA is TGTGCCAGCAGCGTAACCAGGACTAGTAGCAGTGAGCAGTTCTTC.

V usage is TRBV25-1 and J usage is TRBJ1-1, with no clear D. The CDR3 spans 12 residues. The germline V gene encodes CDR1 MGHDK and CDR2 SYGVNS. V gave up 5 bases and J gave up 7 bases, with 11 bases separating them. CDR3 DNA sequence: TGTGCCAGCAGTCTCCGACTGGGTGAAGCTTTCTTT. Encoded protein: CASSLRLGEAFF.